One sample yielded the 9 T cell receptor beta chains listed below, sequenced in a study of Ad26.COV2.S vaccination and SARS-CoV-2 variants. Treatment denoted: over 15 received Ad26.COV2.S at low or high dose, single or two shots; roughly five received placebo; per-sample allocation not given. Vaccine and placebo recipients were sampled on day 63 after the first injection. Produced via immunoSEQ multiplex PCR; TCRdb's table is partial and in-frame only. Among about 460,000 clones, about 88% were seen once, and the ten largest hold around 1.8%. Specimen: peripheral blood, collected in a trial of Ad26.COV2.S vaccine versus placebo. These receptors came from a person aged 18-60 years who received the Ad26.COV2.S COVID-19 vaccine or a placebo.

The J gene is TRBJ1-4, the V gene TRBV6-2 or TRBV6-3; D not resolved. V was pared by 0 bases and J by 8 bases, with 16 bases between. CDR1 MNHEY and CDR2 SVGEGT come from the germline V gene. The CDR3 loop spans 16 amino acids. DNA for the CDR3: TGTGCCAGCAGTTACTCATCGCAGCTCAAAGGAGAAAAACTGTTTTTT. It is translated as CASSYSSQLKGEKLFF.

CDR3 DNA: TGTGCCAGTAGTATAGCCCACAGGGGCGATCCGAAAGCTTTCTTT. Translation: CASSIAHRGDPKAFF. The rearrangement links TRBV19 to TRBJ1-1; 7 bases fit TRBD1. The germline gives CDR1 LNHDA, CDR2 SQIVND (reference sequence). The CDR3 consists of 15 residues. The V and J ends lost 1 base and 9 bases, in that order; junction bases with no gene match: 11. Based on the CDR3 plus reference TRBV19 and TRBJ1-1, the full variable domain is DGGITQSPKYLFRKEGQNVTLSCEQNLNHDAMYWYRQDPGQGLRLIYYSQIVNDFQKGDIAEGYSVSREKKESFPLTVTSAQKNPTAFYLCASSIAHRGDPKAFFGQGTRLTVV.

The chain has TRBV21-1 and TRBJ1-2. TRBV21-1 counts as a pseudogene. The CDR3 length is 14 residues. CDR3 in amino acids: CASSKAALNYGYTF. CDR3 DNA: TGTGCCAGCAGCAAAGCAGCGCTAAACTATGGCTACACCTTC.

This clone was counted a single time. The chain employs TRBV28 and TRBJ1-2; 8 bases are shared with TRBD1. The germline gives CDR1 MDHEN, CDR2 SYDVKM. The V and J ends lost 6 bases and 3 bases, in that order; junction bases with no gene match: 9. The CDR3 has 15 amino acids. CDR3 DNA: TGTGCCAGCAGGACGAGGACAGGGAATTACTATGGCTACACCTTC. Amino acids: CASRTRTGNYYGYTF.

The V gene is TRBV6-2 or TRBV6-3, the J gene TRBJ2-5; 7 bases line up with TRBD2. CDR3 length: 13 residues. The V and J ends lost 6 bases and 4 bases, in that order; junction bases with no gene match: 5. In germline, CDR1 is MNHEY, CDR2 SVGEGT. The CDR3 DNA sequence: TGTGCCAGCAGCCTGGGACTACGAGAGACCCAGTACTTC. Amino acids: CASSLGLRETQYF.

The V call is TRBV12-5, the J call TRBJ2-3; no clear D. V lost 1 base and J lost 5, with 4 bases in between. The CDR3 is 12 amino acids. CDR1 and CDR2 (germline): LGHNT, FRNRAP. CDR3 protein: CASGLGLDTQYF. In nucleotides, the CDR3 is TGTGCTAGTGGTTTGGGGCTAGATACGCAGTATTTT.

The chain has TRBV24-1 and TRBJ2-7; 12 bases map to TRBD1. CDR1 KGHDR and CDR2 SFDVKD come from the germline V gene. This CDR3 is built from 15 residues. Trimming removed 5 bases from V and 6 bases from J; junction bases left unmatched: 7. For the CDR3, the DNA is TGTGCCACCAGTGCCCCTGGGACAGGGGGCGTCGAGCAGTACTTC. Its protein is CATSAPGTGGVEQYF.

This chain links TRBV3-1 (or the pseudogene TRBV3-2) with TRBJ2-5; 8 positions match TRBD2. The CDR3 length is 15 residues. The V gene's germline CDR1 is LGHDT and CDR2 YNNKEL (reference sequence). V lost 4 bases to trimming and J lost 5 bases; unmatched junction nucleotides: 9. The chain's CDR3 is CASSLSGILGETQYF. The DNA for the CDR3 is TGTGCCAGCAGCCTTAGCGGGATTTTAGGGGAGACCCAGTACTTC.

The gene calls are TRBV1 and TRBJ2-3; whether TRBD2, the table's D call, matches the DNA was not checked. TRBV1 is an annotated pseudogene. This CDR3 region has 17 residues. CDR3 loop: CTSSQDPAPPLEDTQYF. The CDR3 DNA sequence: TGCACCAGCAGCCAAGACCCTGCACCGCCCCTTGAGGATACGCAGTATTTT.